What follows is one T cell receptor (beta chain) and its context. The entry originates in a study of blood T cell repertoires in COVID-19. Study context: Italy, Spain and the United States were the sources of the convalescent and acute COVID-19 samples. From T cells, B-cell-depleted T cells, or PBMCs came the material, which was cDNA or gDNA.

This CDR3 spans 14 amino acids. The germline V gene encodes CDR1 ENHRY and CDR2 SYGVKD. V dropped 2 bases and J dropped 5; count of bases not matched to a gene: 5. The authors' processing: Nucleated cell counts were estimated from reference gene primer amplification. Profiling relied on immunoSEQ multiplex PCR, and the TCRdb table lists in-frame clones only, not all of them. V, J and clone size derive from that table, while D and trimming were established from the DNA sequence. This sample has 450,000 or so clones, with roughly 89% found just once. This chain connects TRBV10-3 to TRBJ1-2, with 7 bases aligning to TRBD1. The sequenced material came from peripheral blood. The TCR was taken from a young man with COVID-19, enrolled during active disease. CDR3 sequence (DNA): TGTGCCATCAGTGAGGCCGGGACAGAGTATGGCTACACCTTC. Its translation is CAISEAGTEYGYTF.